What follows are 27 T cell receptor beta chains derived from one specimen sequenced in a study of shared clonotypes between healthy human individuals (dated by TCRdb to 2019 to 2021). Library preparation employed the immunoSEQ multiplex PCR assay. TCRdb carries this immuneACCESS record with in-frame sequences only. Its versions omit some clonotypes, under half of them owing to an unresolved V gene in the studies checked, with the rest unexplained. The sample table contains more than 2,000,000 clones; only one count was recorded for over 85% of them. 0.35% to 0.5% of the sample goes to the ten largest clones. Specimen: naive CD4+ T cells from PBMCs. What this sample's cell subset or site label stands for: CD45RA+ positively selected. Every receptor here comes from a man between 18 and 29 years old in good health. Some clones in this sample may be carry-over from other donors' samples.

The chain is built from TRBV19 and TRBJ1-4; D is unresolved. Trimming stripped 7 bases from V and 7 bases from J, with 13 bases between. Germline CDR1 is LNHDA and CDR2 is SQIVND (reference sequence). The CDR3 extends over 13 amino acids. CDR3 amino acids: CASTFLESEKLFF. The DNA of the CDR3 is TGTGCCAGTACGTTTTTAGAGAGTGAAAAACTGTTTTTT. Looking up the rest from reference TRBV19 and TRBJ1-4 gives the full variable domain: DGGITQSPKYLFRKEGQNVTLSCEQNLNHDAMYWYRQDPGQGLRLIYYSQIVNDFQKGDIAEGYSVSREKKESFPLTVTSAQKNPTAFYLCASTFLESEKLFFGSGTQLSVL.

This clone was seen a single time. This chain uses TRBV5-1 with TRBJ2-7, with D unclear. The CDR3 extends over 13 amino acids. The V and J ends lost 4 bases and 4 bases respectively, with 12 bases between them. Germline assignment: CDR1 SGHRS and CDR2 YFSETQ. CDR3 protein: CASSPGDQYEQYF. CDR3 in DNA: TGCGCCAGCAGCCCCGGAGACCAGTACGAGCAGTACTTC. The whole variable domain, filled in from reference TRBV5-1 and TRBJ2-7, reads KAGVTQTPRYLIKTRGQQVTLSCSPISGHRSVSWYQQTPGQGLQFLFEYFSETQRNKGNFPGRFSGRQFSNSRSEMNVSTLELGDSALYLCASSPGDQYEQYFGPGTRLTVT.

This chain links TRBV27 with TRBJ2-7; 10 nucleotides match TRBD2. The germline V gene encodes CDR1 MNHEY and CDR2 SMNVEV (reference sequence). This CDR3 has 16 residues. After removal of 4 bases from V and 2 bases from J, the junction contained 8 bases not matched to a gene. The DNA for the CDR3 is TGTGCCAGCAGTTCCCCCGGACTAGCGGAGACCTACGAGCAGTACTTC. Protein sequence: CASSSPGLAETYEQYF.

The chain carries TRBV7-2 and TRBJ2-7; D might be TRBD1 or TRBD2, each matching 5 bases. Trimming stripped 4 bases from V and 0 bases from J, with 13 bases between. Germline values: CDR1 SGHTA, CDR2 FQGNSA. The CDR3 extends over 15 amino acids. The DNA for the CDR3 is TGTGCCAGCAGCTCCGTCAGGGAGAGCTCCTACGAGCAGTACTTC. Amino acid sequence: CASSSVRESSYEQYF.

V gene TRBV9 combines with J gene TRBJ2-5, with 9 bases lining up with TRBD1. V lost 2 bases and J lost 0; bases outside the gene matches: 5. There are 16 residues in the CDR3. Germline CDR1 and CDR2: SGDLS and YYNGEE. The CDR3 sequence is CASSVRDRADQETQYF. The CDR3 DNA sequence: TGTGCCAGCAGCGTCCGGGACAGGGCGGACCAAGAGACCCAGTACTTC.

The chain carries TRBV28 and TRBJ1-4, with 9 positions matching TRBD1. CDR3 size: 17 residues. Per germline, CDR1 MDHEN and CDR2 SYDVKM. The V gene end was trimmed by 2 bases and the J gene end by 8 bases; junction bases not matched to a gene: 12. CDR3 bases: TGTGCCAGCAGTTTAGTTACAGGGGGCTCCCCATTCGAAAAACTGTTTTTT. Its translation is CASSLVTGGSPFEKLFF.

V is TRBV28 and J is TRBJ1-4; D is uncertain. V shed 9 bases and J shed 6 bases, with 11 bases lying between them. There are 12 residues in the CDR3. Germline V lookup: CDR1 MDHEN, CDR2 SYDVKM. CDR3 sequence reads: CASSEQHEKLFF. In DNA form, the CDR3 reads TGTGCCAGTTCGGAGCAGCATGAAAAACTGTTTTTT.

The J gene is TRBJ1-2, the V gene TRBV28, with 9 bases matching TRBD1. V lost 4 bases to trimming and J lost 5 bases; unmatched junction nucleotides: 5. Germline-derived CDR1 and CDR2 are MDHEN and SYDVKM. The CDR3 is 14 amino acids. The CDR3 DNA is TGTGCCAGCAGTTGGGGACAGGGAGGGTATGGCTACACCTTC. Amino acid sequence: CASSWGQGGYGYTF.

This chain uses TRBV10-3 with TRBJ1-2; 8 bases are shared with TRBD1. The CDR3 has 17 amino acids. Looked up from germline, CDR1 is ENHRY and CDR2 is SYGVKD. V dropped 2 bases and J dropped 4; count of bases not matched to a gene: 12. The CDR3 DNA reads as TGTGCCATCAGTGAGGGACAGGGTCGGTTGGGGAGCTATGGCTACACCTTC. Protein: CAISEGQGRLGSYGYTF.

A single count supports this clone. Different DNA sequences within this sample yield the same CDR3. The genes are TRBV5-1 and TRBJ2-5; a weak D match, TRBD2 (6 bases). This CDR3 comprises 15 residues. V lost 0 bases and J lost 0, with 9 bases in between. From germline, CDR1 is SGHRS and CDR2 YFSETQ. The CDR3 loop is CASSLVTGDQETQYF. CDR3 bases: TGCGCCAGCAGCTTGGTTACGGGGGACCAAGAGACCCAGTACTTC.

The CDR3 here is CASSQDGWGTSGNYEQYF. The DNA of the CDR3 is TGCGCCAGCAGCCAAGATGGGTGGGGGACTAGCGGCAACTACGAGCAGTACTTC. V and J are TRBV4-1 and TRBJ2-7; 11 nucleotides match TRBD2. The trim removed 0 bases at V and 3 bases at J, leaving 10 bases unmatched. From germline, CDR1 is MGHRA and CDR2 YSYEKL. This CDR3 region has 18 residues.

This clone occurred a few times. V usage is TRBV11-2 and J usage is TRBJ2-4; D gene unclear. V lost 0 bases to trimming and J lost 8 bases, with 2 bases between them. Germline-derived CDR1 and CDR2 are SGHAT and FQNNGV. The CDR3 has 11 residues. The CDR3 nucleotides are TGTGCCAGCAGCTTAGAGGACATTCAGTACTTC. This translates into CASSLEDIQYF.

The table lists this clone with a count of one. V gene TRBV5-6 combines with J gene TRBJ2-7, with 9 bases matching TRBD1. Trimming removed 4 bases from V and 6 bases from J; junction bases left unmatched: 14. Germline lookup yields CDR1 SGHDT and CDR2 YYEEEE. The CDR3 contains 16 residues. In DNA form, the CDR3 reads TGTGCCAGCAGCAACACCGCACCGGGACAGGGAATCGAGCAGTACTTC. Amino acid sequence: CASSNTAPGQGIEQYF.

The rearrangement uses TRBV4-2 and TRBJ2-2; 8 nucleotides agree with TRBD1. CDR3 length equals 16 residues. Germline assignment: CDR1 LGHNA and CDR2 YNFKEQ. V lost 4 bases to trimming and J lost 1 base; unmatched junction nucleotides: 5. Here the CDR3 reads CASSRQQGENTGELFF. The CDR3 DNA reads TGTGCCAGCAGCCGGCAACAGGGGGAGAACACCGGGGAGCTGTTTTTT.

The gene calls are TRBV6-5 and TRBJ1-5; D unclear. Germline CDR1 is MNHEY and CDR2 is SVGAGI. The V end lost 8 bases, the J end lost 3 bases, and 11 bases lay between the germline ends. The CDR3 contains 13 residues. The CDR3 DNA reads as TGTGCCAGCGGGTCCGGGGTCAATCAGCCCCAGCATTTT. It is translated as CASGSGVNQPQHF.

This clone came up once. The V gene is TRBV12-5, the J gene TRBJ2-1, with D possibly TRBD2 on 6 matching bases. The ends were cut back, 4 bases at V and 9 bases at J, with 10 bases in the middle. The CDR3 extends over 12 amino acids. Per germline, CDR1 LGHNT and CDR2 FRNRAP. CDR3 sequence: CASGWDSSEQFF. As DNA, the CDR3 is TGTGCTAGTGGTTGGGACTCTAGTGAGCAGTTCTTC.

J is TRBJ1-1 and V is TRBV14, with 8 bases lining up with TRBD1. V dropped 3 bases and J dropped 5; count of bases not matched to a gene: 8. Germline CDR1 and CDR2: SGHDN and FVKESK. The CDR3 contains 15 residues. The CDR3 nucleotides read TGTGCCAGCAGCCACCACGGACAGGGAAGTACTGAAGCTTTCTTT. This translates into CASSHHGQGSTEAFF. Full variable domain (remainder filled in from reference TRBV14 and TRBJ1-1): EAGVTQFPSHSVIEKGQTVTLRCDPISGHDNLYWYRRVMGKEIKFLLHFVKESKQDESGMPNNRFLAERTGGTYSTLKVQPAELEDSGVYFCASSHHGQGSTEAFFGQGTRLTVV.

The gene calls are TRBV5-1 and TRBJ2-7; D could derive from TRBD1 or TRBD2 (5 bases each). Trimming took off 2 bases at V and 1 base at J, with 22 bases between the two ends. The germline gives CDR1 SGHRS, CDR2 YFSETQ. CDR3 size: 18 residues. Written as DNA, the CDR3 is TGCGCCAGCAGCTTTTCATTTACAGGACTCCCCGCATCCTACGAGCAGTACTTC. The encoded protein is CASSFSFTGLPASYEQYF.

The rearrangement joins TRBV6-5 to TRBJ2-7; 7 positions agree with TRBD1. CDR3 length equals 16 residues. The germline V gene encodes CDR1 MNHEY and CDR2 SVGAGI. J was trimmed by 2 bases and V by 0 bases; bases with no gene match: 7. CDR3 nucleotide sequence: TGTGCCAGCAGTTACTCGATTGAGGGGGCGACCTACGAGCAGTACTTC. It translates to CASSYSIEGATYEQYF.

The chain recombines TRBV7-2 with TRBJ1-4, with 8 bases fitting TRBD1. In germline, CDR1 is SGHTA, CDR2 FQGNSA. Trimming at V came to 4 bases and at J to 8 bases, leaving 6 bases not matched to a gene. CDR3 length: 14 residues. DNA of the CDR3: TGTGCCAGCAGCTCGCGGACAGGGTGGGAAAAACTGTTTTTT. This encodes CASSSRTGWEKLFF.

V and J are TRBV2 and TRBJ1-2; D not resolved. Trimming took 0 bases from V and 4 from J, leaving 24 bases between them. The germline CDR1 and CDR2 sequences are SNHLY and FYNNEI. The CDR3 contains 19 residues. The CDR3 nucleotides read TGTGCCAGCAGTGAAGCGCTTCCAGATCGGGCTCGACCAATCTATGGCTACACCTTC. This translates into CASSEALPDRARPIYGYTF.

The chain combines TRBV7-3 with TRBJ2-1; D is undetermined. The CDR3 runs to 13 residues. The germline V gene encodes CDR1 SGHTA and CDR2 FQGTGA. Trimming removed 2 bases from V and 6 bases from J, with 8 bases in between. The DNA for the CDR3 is TGTGCCAGCAGCTTATCTAGGATCAATGAGCAGTTCTTC. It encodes CASSLSRINEQFF.

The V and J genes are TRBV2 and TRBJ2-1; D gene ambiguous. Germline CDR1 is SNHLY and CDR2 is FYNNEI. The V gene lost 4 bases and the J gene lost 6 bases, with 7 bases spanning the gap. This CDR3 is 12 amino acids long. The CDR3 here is CASSVAGNEQFF. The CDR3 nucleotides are TGTGCCAGCAGTGTAGCAGGCAATGAGCAGTTCTTC.

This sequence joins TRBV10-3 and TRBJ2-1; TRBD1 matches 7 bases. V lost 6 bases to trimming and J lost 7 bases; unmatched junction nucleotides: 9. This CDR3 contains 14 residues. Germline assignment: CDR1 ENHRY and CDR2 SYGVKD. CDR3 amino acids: CAISPGQSHNEQFF. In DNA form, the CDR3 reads TGTGCCATCAGCCCGGGACAGTCGCATAATGAGCAGTTCTTC.

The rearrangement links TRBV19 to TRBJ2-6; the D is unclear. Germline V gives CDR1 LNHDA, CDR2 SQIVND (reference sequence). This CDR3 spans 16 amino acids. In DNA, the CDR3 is TGTCCGCTTGGTAGAGTACTTTACTCTGGGGCCAACGTCCTGACTTTC. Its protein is CPLGRVLYSGANVLTF.

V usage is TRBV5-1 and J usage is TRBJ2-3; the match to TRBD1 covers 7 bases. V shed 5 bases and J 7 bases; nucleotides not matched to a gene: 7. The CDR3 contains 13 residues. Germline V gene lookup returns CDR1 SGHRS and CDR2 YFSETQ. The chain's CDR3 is CASSTTQGNTQYF. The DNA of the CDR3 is TGCGCCAGCAGTACGACACAGGGGAATACGCAGTATTTT.

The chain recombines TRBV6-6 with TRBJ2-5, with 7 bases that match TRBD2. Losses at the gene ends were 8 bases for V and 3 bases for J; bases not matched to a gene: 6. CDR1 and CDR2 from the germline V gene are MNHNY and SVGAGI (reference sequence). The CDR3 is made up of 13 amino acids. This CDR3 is CASGRGPEETQYF. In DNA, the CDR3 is TGTGCCAGCGGGAGGGGCCCCGAAGAGACCCAGTACTTC.